The rows below give T cell receptor beta chains drawn from one sample of a study of blood T cell repertoires in COVID-19. TCRdb's copy holds only in-frame clones and misses some; the assay was immunoSEQ multiplex PCR. The sample yields about 170,000 clones, 80% to 90% seen once. Specimen: peripheral blood. The source is a woman aged 70-85 years with COVID-19, enrolled during active disease. Both conserved end residues are part of each CDR3. The D gene is left open where the match is weak. Only some rows state a clone size, as once, few, many or a class for expanded clones.

D gene | J gene | V gene | clone size | CDR3 DNA | CDR3 protein
TRBD2 | TRBJ2-1 | TRBV14 | NA | TGTGCCAGCAGCCATAGAGGACTAGCGGGAGTTGAGCAGTTCTTC | CASSHRGLAGVEQFF
TRBD1 | TRBJ1-1 | TRBV2 | NA | TGTGCCAGCAAGGCAACGGACAGGCTAAACACTGAAGCTTTCTTT | CASKATDRLNTEAFF
NA | TRBJ2-3 | TRBV20-1 | few | TGCAGTGCTAGAGGCCAGGTTACGCAGTATTTT | CSARGQVTQYF
NA | TRBJ1-1 | TRBV4-2 | NA | TGTGCCAGCAGCCAAGAAGGAGCCAGGGGTGAAGCTTTCTTT | CASSQEGARGEAFF
TRBD1 | TRBJ2-1 | TRBV4-1 | NA | TGCGCCAGCAGCCAAGTTCAGGGGGCCAATGAGCAGTTCTTC | CASSQVQGANEQFF
NA | TRBJ1-3 | TRBV28 | NA | TGTGCCAGCAGTTCCACAGGGTCCTCTGGAAACACCATATATTTT | CASSSTGSSGNTIYF
NA | TRBJ2-7 | TRBV18 | NA | TGTGCCAGCTTAGAGGCCTCCCGATCAAACGAGCAGTACTTC | CASLEASRSNEQYF
NA | TRBJ1-4 | TRBV7-2 | NA | TGTGCCAGCAGCTCCTCAATGGGGGGTGAAAAACTGTTTTTT | CASSSSMGGEKLFF
NA | TRBJ2-2 | TRBV27 | few | TGTGCCAGCAGCTGGACTATGGCCGGGGAGCTGTTTTTT | CASSWTMAGELFF
NA | TRBJ1-2 | TRBV19 | NA | TGTGCCAGTAGTATTAATATGGGCGCTGGCTATGGCTACACCTTC | CASSINMGAGYGYTF
NA | TRBJ2-3 | TRBV28 | NA | TGTGCCAGCAGTTCCCGAGGGAAGACAGATACGCAGTATTTT | CASSSRGKTDTQYF
TRBD2 | TRBJ2-7 | TRBV28 | NA | TGTGCCAGCAGTTTATTGTCTAGCGGTACCTACGAGCAGTACTTC | CASSLLSSGTYEQYF
TRBD1 | TRBJ1-2 | TRBV4-1 | NA | TGCGCCAGCAGCCACTCTACAGGGGGCGCGGGGAGCTATGGCTACACCTTC | CASSHSTGGAGSYGYTF
TRBD1 | TRBJ1-1 | TRBV18 | NA | TGTGCCAGCTCACCACTCACACAGGGGGTGTCGGACACTGAAGCTTTCTTT | CASSPLTQGVSDTEAFF
NA | TRBJ2-2 | TRBV28 | once | TGTGCCAGCGGTCCCGGGGGTTACACCGGGGAGCTGTTTTTT | CASGPGGYTGELFF
TRBD2 | TRBJ2-1 | TRBV12-5 | NA | TGTGCTAGTGGTTTTGGATCCGGGACTAGCTTTTACAATGAGCAGTTCTTC | CASGFGSGTSFYNEQFF
NA | TRBJ1-4 | TRBV28 | NA | TGTGCCAGCAGTTCCCCAGGGCCAACTAATGAAAAACTGTTTTTT | CASSSPGPTNEKLFF
NA | TRBJ2-3 | TRBV7-2 | NA | TGTGCCAGCAGCTTAGTTTTCTCAGGGGCCTATATCACAGATACGCAGTATTTT | CASSLVFSGAYITDTQYF
TRBD1 | TRBJ2-3 | TRBV9 | NA | TGTGCCAGCAGCGAGAGACAGGGGAGCACAGATACGCAGTATTTT | CASSERQGSTDTQYF
TRBD1 | TRBJ1-5 | TRBV10-3 | NA | TGTGCCATCAGAGCCGGGACAGGGCAGGATCCCCAGCATTTT | CAIRAGTGQDPQHF
TRBD2 | TRBJ2-1 | TRBV5-4 | medium-sized | TGTGCCAGCAGCTCACTAGCGGGAGGCAGGGATGAGCAGTTCTTC | CASSSLAGGRDEQFF
TRBD2 | TRBJ2-1 | TRBV3-1/TRBV3-2 | few | TGTGCCAGCAGCCAAGTGGCGGCTAGCGGGAGCGGCAATGAGCAGTTCTTC | CASSQVAASGSGNEQFF
TRBD2 | TRBJ2-7 | TRBV5-6 | once | TGTGCCAGCAGCCCACCGACTAGCGGGAGATCGCAGCAGTACTTC | CASSPPTSGRSQQYF
TRBD1 | TRBJ1-2 | TRBV30 | NA | TGTGCCTGGAAATTGACAGGGGGCGCGAGCGGCTACACCTTC | CAWKLTGGASGYTF
TRBD1 | TRBJ2-1 | TRBV10-3 | once | TGTGCCATCAGTGAACTCTTTCCGGGACAGGGGGGTGAGCAGTTCTTC | CAISELFPGQGGEQFF
NA | TRBJ2-3 | TRBV7-8 | NA | TGTGCCAGCAGCGGATTGAGCGGGCGGGGGCGGACAGATACGCAGTATTTT | CASSGLSGRGRTDTQYF
NA | TRBJ2-6 | TRBV2 | NA | TGTGCCAGCAGTGCGGACAGCGCGAGCTCTGGGGCCAACGTCCTGACTTTC | CASSADSASSGANVLTF
TRBD1 | TRBJ1-5 | TRBV6-6 | NA | TGTGCCAGCAGTTCACAGGGGGCCAGGAATCAGCCCCAGCATTTT | CASSSQGARNQPQHF
NA | TRBJ2-2 | TRBV9 | NA | TGTGCCAGCGGGGCAACGGCGGCAGCCGGGGAGCTGTTTTTT | CASGATAAAGELFF
NA | TRBJ2-3 | TRBV4-2 | once | TGTGCCAGCAGCCAGGAAGGGGGGGAGTGGATCACAGATACGCAGTATTTT | CASSQEGGEWITDTQYF
TRBD2 | TRBJ2-3 | TRBV5-1 | NA | TGCGCCAGCAGCTTAAAAGCGGGGCAACCCACAGATACGCAGTATTTT | CASSLKAGQPTDTQYF
TRBD2 | TRBJ2-3 | TRBV28 | NA | TGTGCCACAGTTCCGTTAGCGGGATCCACAGATACGCAGTATTTT | CATVPLAGSTDTQYF
NA | TRBJ1-4 | TRBV28 | once | TGTGCCAGCAGGGGGGGGATTGTTGAAAAACTGTTTTTT | CASRGGIVEKLFF